This TCR beta chain was obtained from a study of shared clonotypes between healthy human individuals. TCRdb's table, derived via immunoSEQ multiplex PCR, lists solely in-frame clones and lacks some. The sample has some 2,500,000 clones; approximately 94% are singletons. J was trimmed by 4 bases and V by 4 bases; bases with no gene match: 9. The CDR3 has 15 amino acids. CDR1 and CDR2 (germline): SGHRS, YFSETQ. Sequencing input: naive CD4+ T cells from PBMCs. Subset: CD45RA+ positively selected. This receptor was identified in a man younger than 35 in good health. Some clones in this sample may be carry-over from other donors' samples. J is TRBJ2-3 and V is TRBV5-1; TRBD1 aligns across 7 bases. This CDR3 reads CASSPRGGAADTQYF. The CDR3 DNA reads TGCGCCAGCAGCCCGAGAGGGGGCGCGGCAGATACGCAGTATTTT.